Listed below are T cell receptor beta chains from one sample, sequenced in a study of T cell changes during pregnancy in multiple sclerosis. Assay used: immunoSEQ multiplex PCR; TCRdb lists only in-frame clones, some missing. This table holds approximately 21,000 clones, around 89% found once. Source: CD8+ T cells from peripheral blood mononuclear cells, taken in the first trimester of pregnancy. The receptor source for this set is a female donor with multiple sclerosis, enrolled in a pregnancy study. CDR3s include the opening cysteine and the closing phenylalanine or tryptophan. Fields, in order: D gene, clone size, V gene, J gene, CDR3 DNA, CDR3 protein. D genes are given only for firm matches. A clone size is listed for some rows: how often the clone was seen (once, few, many), or a class if it is expanded.

D: TRBD1; size: .; V: TRBV10-2; J: TRBJ1-3; DNA: TGCGCCAGCAGCCATAAGACAGGGCTAGCTGGAAACACCATATATTTT; CDR3: CASSHKTGLAGNTIYF
D: TRBD1; size: .; V: TRBV7-9; J: TRBJ1-2; DNA: TGTGCCAGCAGCGAGGGACAGGATTTAAACTATGGCTACACCTTC; CDR3: CASSEGQDLNYGYTF
D: TRBD2; size: .; V: TRBV9; J: TRBJ2-7; DNA: TGTGCCAGCAGCCATGGACTAGCGGGAGACGAGCAGTACTTC; CDR3: CASSHGLAGDEQYF
D: TRBD2; size: once; V: TRBV7-9; J: TRBJ2-1; DNA: TGTGCCAGCAGCTCCCAGCGGGAGGGCCATAGTGAGCAGTTCTTC; CDR3: CASSSQREGHSEQFF
D: TRBD2; size: .; V: TRBV6-5; J: TRBJ2-3; DNA: TGTGCCAGCAGTCCCGCGGGAGGAGGCACAGATACGCAGTATTTT; CDR3: CASSPAGGGTDTQYF
D: TRBD2; size: .; V: TRBV9; J: TRBJ2-7; DNA: TGTGCCAGCAGCCTCGGGACTAGCGGGAGCGGGTACGAGCAGTACTTC; CDR3: CASSLGTSGSGYEQYF
D: TRBD1; size: .; V: TRBV28; J: TRBJ2-7; DNA: TGTGCCAGCAGTTCACCGGGACAGGGAAACTCCTACGAGCAGTACTTC; CDR3: CASSSPGQGNSYEQYF
D: .; size: .; V: TRBV7-6; J: TRBJ2-5; DNA: TGTGCCAGCAGCCGCTGGCGGCAAGAGACCCAGTACTTC; CDR3: CASSRWRQETQYF
D: .; size: once; V: TRBV6-5; J: TRBJ2-2; DNA: TGTGCCAGCAGTTACTCCCGCGCCGGGGAGCTGTTTTTT; CDR3: CASSYSRAGELFF
D: TRBD1; size: .; V: TRBV4-3; J: TRBJ2-1; DNA: TGCGCAGCCGCCAGGGGGTGGTATGAGCAGTTCTTC; CDR3: CAAARGWYEQFF
D: .; size: medium-sized; V: TRBV11-2; J: TRBJ2-7; DNA: TGTGCCAGCAGCTCAGCTAGCGTCGCCTACGAGCAGTACTTC; CDR3: CASSSASVAYEQYF
D: .; size: .; V: TRBV29-1; J: TRBJ1-2; DNA: TGCAGCGTTGTGGCAGCTAACTATGGCTACACCTTC; CDR3: CSVVAANYGYTF
D: TRBD2; size: .; V: TRBV10-1; J: TRBJ2-5; DNA: TGCGCCAGCAGTGAGCCCCAAGGTCGGAGCGGGAGAGAGACCCAGTACTTC; CDR3: CASSEPQGRSGRETQYF
D: .; size: .; V: TRBV7-6; J: TRBJ2-5; DNA: TGTGCCAGCAGCTTAGCCCTTCAAGAGACCCAGTACTTC; CDR3: CASSLALQETQYF
D: .; size: .; V: TRBV28; J: TRBJ1-5; DNA: TGTGCCAGCAGTTTACAGGGGTTGGAGAGCAATCAGCCCCAGCATTTT; CDR3: CASSLQGLESNQPQHF
D: TRBD2; size: .; V: TRBV2; J: TRBJ2-1; DNA: TGTGCCAGCAGTCCTCTAGCGGGAGGCGAAGGGGGCTCCTACAATGAGCAGTTCTTC; CDR3: CASSPLAGGEGGSYNEQFF
D: TRBD1; size: .; V: TRBV7-8; J: TRBJ2-7; DNA: TGTGCCAGCAGCCGGACAGGGTTAGGCTCCTACGAGCAGTACTTC; CDR3: CASSRTGLGSYEQYF
D: .; size: .; V: TRBV27; J: TRBJ2-7; DNA: TGTGCCAGCAGTTCGGGCTACGAGCAGTACTTC; CDR3: CASSSGYEQYF
D: .; size: .; V: TRBV7-2; J: TRBJ2-7; DNA: TGTGCCAGCACTCCTCGCGGGGCAGGGAGAGCCTACGAGCAGTACTTC; CDR3: CASTPRGAGRAYEQYF
D: TRBD2; size: once; V: TRBV11-2; J: TRBJ2-1; DNA: TGTGCCAGCAGACACACCTCAGCGGGACCTGAGCAGTTCTTC; CDR3: CASRHTSAGPEQFF
D: TRBD2; size: .; V: TRBV7-9; J: TRBJ2-7; DNA: TGTGCCAGCAGCCTAGCTAGCGGGAAGACCTACGAGCAGTACTTC; CDR3: CASSLASGKTYEQYF
D: TRBD2; size: once; V: TRBV27; J: TRBJ2-3; DNA: TGTGCCAGCAGACCAGGACTAGGCTGGGATACGCAGTATTTT; CDR3: CASRPGLGWDTQYF
D: TRBD1; size: .; V: TRBV10-3; J: TRBJ2-5; DNA: TGTGCCATCAGTGATATTAAGGACAGGGGAGGTTTGGAGACCCAGTACTTC; CDR3: CAISDIKDRGGLETQYF
D: .; size: few; V: TRBV6-1; J: TRBJ1-5; DNA: TGTGCCAGCAGTAGGACAGAATATCAGCCCCAGCATTTT; CDR3: CASSRTEYQPQHF
D: TRBD2; size: .; V: TRBV28; J: TRBJ2-7; DNA: TGTGCCAGCACGAATCTAGCGGGAATCTACGAGCAGTACTTC; CDR3: CASTNLAGIYEQYF
D: .; size: .; V: TRBV7-2; J: TRBJ2-7; DNA: TGTGCCAGCAGCTTAGCAGGAGGGGGGGACGAGCAGTACTTC; CDR3: CASSLAGGGDEQYF
D: TRBD2; size: once; V: TRBV19; J: TRBJ2-1; DNA: TGTGCCAGTAGTAGTAGCCGACTAGCGCCTTTCGATGAGCAGTTCTTC; CDR3: CASSSSRLAPFDEQFF
D: .; size: .; V: TRBV7-3; J: TRBJ2-3; DNA: TGTGCCAGCAGCTTAGGGATCAGGGGCGATACGCAGTATTTT; CDR3: CASSLGIRGDTQYF
D: .; size: .; V: TRBV9; J: TRBJ1-1; DNA: TGTGCCAGCAGCGCCTACAGGGAGGGGGACACTGAAGCTTTCTTT; CDR3: CASSAYREGDTEAFF
D: .; size: .; V: TRBV28; J: TRBJ2-1; DNA: TGTGCCAGCAGTTTACGGACTCTTTACAATGAGCAGTTCTTC; CDR3: CASSLRTLYNEQFF
D: .; size: .; V: TRBV27; J: TRBJ1-1; DNA: TGTGCCAGCAGCCCATGGGGGGGGCGGGGCACTGAAGCTTTCTTT; CDR3: CASSPWGGRGTEAFF
D: TRBD2; size: .; V: TRBV9; J: TRBJ2-2; DNA: TGTGCCAGCAGCGGGACTAGCGGGAGCGTCGGGGAGCTGTTTTTT; CDR3: CASSGTSGSVGELFF
D: .; size: .; V: TRBV5-4; J: TRBJ1-2; DNA: TGTGCCAGCAGCCAACCCCAGGGTCCGCAATATGGCTACACCTTC; CDR3: CASSQPQGPQYGYTF
D: .; size: .; V: TRBV6-4; J: TRBJ2-6; DNA: TGTGCCAGCAGCGCGAGCTCTGGGGCCAACGTCCTGACTTTC; CDR3: CASSASSGANVLTF
D: TRBD1; size: .; V: TRBV7-3; J: TRBJ2-2; DNA: TGTGCCAGCAGCTTAACCGGCAGGGGGACCGGGGAGCTGTTTTTT; CDR3: CASSLTGRGTGELFF
D: .; size: .; V: TRBV6-1; J: TRBJ2-7; DNA: TGTGCCAGCAGGGTGACAGCAACCTACGAGCAGTACTTC; CDR3: CASRVTATYEQYF
D: .; size: .; V: TRBV4-3; J: TRBJ2-7; DNA: TGCGCCAGCAGCCAAGAACGGGGGAGCTCCTACGAGCAGTACTTC; CDR3: CASSQERGSSYEQYF
D: .; size: .; V: TRBV19; J: TRBJ1-1; DNA: TGTGCCAGTAGTAATATGGAGGGGATAAGCACTGAAGCTTTCTTT; CDR3: CASSNMEGISTEAFF
D: .; size: .; V: TRBV14; J: TRBJ2-1; DNA: TGTGCCAGCAGCCAGACCCCATCGGGGACCTACAATGAGCAGTTCTTC; CDR3: CASSQTPSGTYNEQFF
D: TRBD2; size: .; V: TRBV18; J: TRBJ2-7; DNA: TGTGCCAGCTCCGGGACTAGCGGGAGCCACGAGCAGTACTTC; CDR3: CASSGTSGSHEQYF
D: .; size: .; V: TRBV7-2; J: TRBJ2-2; DNA: TGTGCCAGCAGCTTAAGAGCTAGTTGGACCGGGGAGCTGTTTTTT; CDR3: CASSLRASWTGELFF
D: TRBD1; size: .; V: TRBV12-5; J: TRBJ2-1; DNA: TGTGCTAGTGGTTTGGTCCAGGGGGCGTTCCATGAGCAGTTCTTC; CDR3: CASGLVQGAFHEQFF
D: TRBD2; size: .; V: TRBV4-3; J: TRBJ2-3; DNA: TGCGCCAGCAGCCAAGATCTAGCGGACTATACGCAGTATTTT; CDR3: CASSQDLADYTQYF
D: TRBD2; size: .; V: TRBV16; J: TRBJ2-2; DNA: TGTGCCAGCAGCCAATCCGCGGGAGGACGGGAGCTGTTTTTT; CDR3: CASSQSAGGRELFF
D: TRBD1; size: .; V: TRBV27; J: TRBJ2-7; DNA: TGTGCCAGCAGTTCCCTAGACTGGACAGGGGACCCCGAGCAGTACTTC; CDR3: CASSSLDWTGDPEQYF
D: .; size: .; V: TRBV29-1; J: TRBJ2-2; DNA: TGCAGCGTTGACTCCACCGGGGAGCTGTTTTTT; CDR3: CSVDSTGELFF